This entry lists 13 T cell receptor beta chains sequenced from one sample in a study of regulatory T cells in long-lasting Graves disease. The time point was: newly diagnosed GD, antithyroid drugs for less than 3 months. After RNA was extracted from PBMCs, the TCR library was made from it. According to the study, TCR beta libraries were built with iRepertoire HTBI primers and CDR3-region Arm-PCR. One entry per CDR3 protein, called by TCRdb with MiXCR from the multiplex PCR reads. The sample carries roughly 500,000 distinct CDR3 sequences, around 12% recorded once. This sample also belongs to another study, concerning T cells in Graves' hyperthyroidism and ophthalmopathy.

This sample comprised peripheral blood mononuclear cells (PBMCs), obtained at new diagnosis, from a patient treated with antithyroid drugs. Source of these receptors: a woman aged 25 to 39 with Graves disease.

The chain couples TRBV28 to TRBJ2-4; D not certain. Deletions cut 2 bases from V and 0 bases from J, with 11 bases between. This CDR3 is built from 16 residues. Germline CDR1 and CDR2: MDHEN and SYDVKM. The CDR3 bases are TGTGCCAGCAGTTTACAGGTGGCACTAGCCAAAAACATTCAGTACTTC. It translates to CASSLQVALAKNIQYF.

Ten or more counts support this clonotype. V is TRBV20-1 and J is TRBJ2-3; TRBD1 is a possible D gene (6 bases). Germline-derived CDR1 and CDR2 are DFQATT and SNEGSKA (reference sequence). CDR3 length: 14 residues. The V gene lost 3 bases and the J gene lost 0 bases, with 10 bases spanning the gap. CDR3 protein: CSASRQASTDTQYF. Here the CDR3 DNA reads TGCAGTGCTAGTCGACAGGCTAGCACAGATACGCAGTATTTT.

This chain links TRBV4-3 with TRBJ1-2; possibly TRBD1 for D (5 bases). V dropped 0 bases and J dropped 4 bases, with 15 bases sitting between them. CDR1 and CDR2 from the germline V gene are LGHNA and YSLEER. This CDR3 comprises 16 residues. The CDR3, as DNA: TGCGCCAGCAGCCAAGATCATTCGAGGCAGGGCTATGGCTACACCTTC. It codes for CASSQDHSRQGYGYTF.

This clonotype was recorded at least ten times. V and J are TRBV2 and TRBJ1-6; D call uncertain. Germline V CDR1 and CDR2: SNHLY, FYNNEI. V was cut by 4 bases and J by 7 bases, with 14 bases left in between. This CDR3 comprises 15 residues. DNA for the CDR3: TGTGCCAGCAGTGCCTCGTGGCAGCGGAATTCACCCCTCCACTTT. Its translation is CASSASWQRNSPLHF. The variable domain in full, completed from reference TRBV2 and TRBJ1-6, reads EPEVTQTPSHQVTQMGQEVILRCVPISNHLYFYWYRQILGQKVEFLVSFYNNEISEKSEIFDDQFSVERPDGSNFTLKIRSTKLEDSAMYFCASSASWQRNSPLHFGNGTRLTVT.

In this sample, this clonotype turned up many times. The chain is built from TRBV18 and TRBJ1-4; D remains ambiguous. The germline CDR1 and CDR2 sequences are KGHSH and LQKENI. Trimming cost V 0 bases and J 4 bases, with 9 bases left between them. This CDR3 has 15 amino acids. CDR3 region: CASSPPQSGNEKLFF. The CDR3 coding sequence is TGTGCCAGCTCACCACCGCAAAGCGGTAATGAAAAACTGTTTTTT.

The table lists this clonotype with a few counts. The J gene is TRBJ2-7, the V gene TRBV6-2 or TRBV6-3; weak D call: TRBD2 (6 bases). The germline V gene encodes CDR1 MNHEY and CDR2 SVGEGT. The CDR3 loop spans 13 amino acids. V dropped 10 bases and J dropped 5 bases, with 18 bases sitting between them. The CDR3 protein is CAMRGSPTNEQYF. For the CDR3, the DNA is TGTGCCATGCGGGGATCGCCTACCAACGAGCAGTACTTC.

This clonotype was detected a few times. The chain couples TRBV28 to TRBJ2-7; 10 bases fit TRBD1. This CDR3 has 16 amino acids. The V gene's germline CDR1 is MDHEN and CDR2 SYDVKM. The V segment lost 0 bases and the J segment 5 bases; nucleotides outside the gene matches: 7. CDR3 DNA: TGTGCCAGCAGTTTATGGACAGGGGGCGCGGTGAACGAGCAGTACTTC. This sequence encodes CASSLWTGGAVNEQYF.

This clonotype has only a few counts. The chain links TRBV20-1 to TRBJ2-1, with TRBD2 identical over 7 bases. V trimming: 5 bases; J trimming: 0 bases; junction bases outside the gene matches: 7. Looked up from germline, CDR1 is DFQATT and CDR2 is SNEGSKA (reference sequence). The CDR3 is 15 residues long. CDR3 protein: CSAGIGGSSYNEQFF. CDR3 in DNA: TGCAGTGCTGGGATAGGCGGGAGCTCCTACAATGAGCAGTTCTTC.

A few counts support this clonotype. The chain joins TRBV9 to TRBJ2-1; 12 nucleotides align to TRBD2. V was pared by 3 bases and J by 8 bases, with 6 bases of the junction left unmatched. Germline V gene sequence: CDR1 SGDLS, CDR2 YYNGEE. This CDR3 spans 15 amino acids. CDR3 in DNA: TGTGCCAGCAGCGGGGGACTAGCGGGCCTTTATGAGCAGTTCTTC. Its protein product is CASSGGLAGLYEQFF.

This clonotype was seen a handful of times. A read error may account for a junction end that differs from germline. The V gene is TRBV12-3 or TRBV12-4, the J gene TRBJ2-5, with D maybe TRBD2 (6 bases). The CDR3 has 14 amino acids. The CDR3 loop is CASSARDFQAGLNF. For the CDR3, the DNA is TGTGCCAGCAGCGCCCGGGACTTCCAAGCGGGCCTAAACTTC.

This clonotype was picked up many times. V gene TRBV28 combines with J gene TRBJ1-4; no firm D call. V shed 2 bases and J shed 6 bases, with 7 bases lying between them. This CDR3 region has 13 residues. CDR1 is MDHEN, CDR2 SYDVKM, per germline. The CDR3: CASSLDQDEKLFF. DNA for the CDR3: TGTGCCAGCAGTTTAGACCAAGATGAAAAACTGTTTTTT.

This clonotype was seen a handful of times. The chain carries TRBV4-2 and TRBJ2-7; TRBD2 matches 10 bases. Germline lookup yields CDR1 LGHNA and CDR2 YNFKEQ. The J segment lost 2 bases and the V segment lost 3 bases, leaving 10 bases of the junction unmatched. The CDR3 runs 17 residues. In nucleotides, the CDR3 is TGTGCCAGCAGCCACGCCGTCGGACTAGCGGAGCCCTACGAGCAGTACTTC. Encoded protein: CASSHAVGLAEPYEQYF.

The CDR3 sequence is CASSLTTGNQPQHF. The CDR3 nucleotides are TGTGCCAGCAGCTTAACGACAGGAAATCAGCCCCAGCATTTT. The chain has TRBV7-2 and TRBJ1-5, with D possibly TRBD1 on 6 matching bases. In germline, CDR1 is SGHTA, CDR2 FQGNSA. There are 14 residues in the CDR3. V shed 2 bases and J shed 4 bases, with 9 bases lying between them.